This T cell receptor beta chain was identified during a study of vaccination and CD4 T cells after COVID-19. Study-wide background: Post-vaccine sampling followed dose two by a median roughly 74 days (range 14 to 241).

A note on this clonotype: Its antigen is undetermined.

The CDR3 extends over 14 amino acids. Germline V gene lookup returns CDR1 MDHEN and CDR2 SYDVKM. Trimming cost V 6 bases and J 6 bases, with 12 bases left between them. The sample's treatment: roughly 10-day PBMC culture with coronavirus spike peptide pools or control peptides (ViraFEST assay). Scientists ran DNA taken from cultured CD4+ T cells through the Oncomine TCR Beta short-read assay for sequencing. TCRdb re-called the PCR reads through MiXCR, storing one row per CDR3 protein. The sample holds 15,000 to 25,000 distinct CDR3 sequences, 52% seen once. Specimen: CD4+ T cells from blood, cultured in vitro. The TCR comes from a human donor who had recovered from COVID-19. The chain employs TRBV28 and TRBJ1-6; D is ambiguous. CDR3 loop: CASRGYPTNSPLHF. DNA of the CDR3: TGTGCCAGCAGAGGGTATCCTACTAATTCACCCCTCCACTTT.